The rows below give T cell receptor beta chains drawn from one sample of a study of response to subunit inactivated influenza vaccine. TCRdb used MiXCR to reprocess the RT-PCR reads, holding one entry per CDR3 protein. The table includes about 830,000 distinct CDR3 sequences, approximately 18% detected once. The specimen was PBMCs from blood, collected more than 4 days after vaccination. Receptors originate from a man aged 50-59 years who received an inactivated influenza vaccine. The CDR3 runs from the conserved cysteine through the conserved F or W. The D gene is left open where the match is weak. Part of the rows lack a size; the others show once, few, many or a class for expanded clones.

>-|TRBV12-3/TRBV12-4|TRBJ1-5|-
TGTGCCAGCAGTGCGAGCTCTCGGGGTTATAGCAATCAGCCCCAGCATTTT
CASSASSRGYSNQPQHF
>TRBD2|TRBV20-1|TRBJ2-7|many
TGCAGTGCCCTCGACCTCGGCGGGAGATACGAGCAGTACTTC
CSALDLGGRYEQYF
>TRBD2|TRBV6-5|TRBJ2-3|few
TGTGCCAGCAGTTACGCTAGCGGGTACACAGATACGCAGTATTTT
CASSYASGYTDTQYF
>-|TRBV28|TRBJ1-5|many
TGTGCCAGCATCACCGTCGATGGGGGCAATCAGCCCCAGCATTTT
CASITVDGGNQPQHF
>TRBD2|TRBV12-3/TRBV12-4|TRBJ2-7|few
TGTGCCAGCAGTCGGACTAGCGGGCAGTCCTACGAGCAGTACTTC
CASSRTSGQSYEQYF
>-|TRBV30|TRBJ2-1|few
TGTGCCTGGAGTAGAGGGCTAGACAATGAGCAGTTCTTC
CAWSRGLDNEQFF
>TRBD2|TRBV5-1|TRBJ2-7|few
TGCGCCAGCAGCGGAGGGACTACATCCTACGAGCAGTACTTC
CASSGGTTSYEQYF
>-|TRBV5-1|TRBJ2-2|few
TGCGCCAGCAGCTTGTACAGGGAGGTTCCCGGGGAGCTGTTTTTT
CASSLYREVPGELFF
>-|TRBV5-1|TRBJ2-1|many
TGCGCCAGCAGGGGAGGTCGTGGGAGGATCACCAATGAGCAGTTCTTC
CASRGGRGRITNEQFF
>-|TRBV24-1|TRBJ2-1|few
TGTGCCACCAGTAGCCCCTTACCCGACAATGAGCAGTTCTTC
CATSSPLPDNEQFF
>TRBD1|TRBV29-1|TRBJ2-7|-
TGCAGCGTTCTTCTTTCGGGACAGGGAAGCTACGAGCAGTACTTC
CSVLLSGQGSYEQYF
>-|TRBV5-1|TRBJ1-1|few
TGCGCCAGCAGCTATCGTGGTAGCACTGAAGCTTTCTTT
CASSYRGSTEAFF
>TRBD2|TRBV20-1|TRBJ2-1|-
TGCAGTGCGGTTACCGGGACTAGCGTAGGCGAGCAGTTCTTC
CSAVTGTSVGEQFF